This T cell receptor beta chain was captured by sequencing in a study of blood T cell repertoires in COVID-19. Study information: Collection of acute and convalescent COVID-19 samples took place in the United States, Italy and Spain. In each case, the material was cDNA or gDNA derived from T cells, B-cell-depleted T cells, or PBMCs.

Authors' methods: Reference gene primer amplification gave nucleated cell count estimates. Libraries were prepared by immunoSEQ multiplex PCR; TCRdb keeps only in-frame clonotypes and omits some of them. V and J calls and clone size are as listed in that table; D and trimming were resolved from the DNA. The table has more than 110,000 clones, 70% to 80% seen once. The germline V and J ends were trimmed by 3 bases and 3 bases, with 12 bases remaining between them. Per the germline V gene, CDR1 is SGHTA and CDR2 is FQGNSA. This CDR3 region has 14 residues. This chain connects TRBV7-2 to TRBJ2-7; no definite D call. This receptor was obtained from an elderly woman with active or convalescent COVID-19. Sequencing input: peripheral blood. The CDR3 bases are TGTGCCAGCAGCTTCCGTCGGGTAGACTACGAGCAGTACTTC. This translates into CASSFRRVDYEQYF.